A selection of T cell receptor beta chains follows, all from one sample in a study of Ad26.COV2.S vaccination and SARS-CoV-2 variants. Some clones are missing from TCRdb's copy, which holds only in-frame ones; the method was immunoSEQ multiplex PCR. The profile shows over 85,000 clones, about 78% of them singletons. The specimen was peripheral blood, collected after recovery from COVID-19. The source of these receptors is a human donor who had recovered from COVID-19. Each CDR3 is given with its conserved first and last residue. Fields, in order: D gene, clone size, J gene, V gene, CDR3 DNA, CDR3 protein. D genes are given only for firm matches. Size tells how often a clone was seen (once, few, many) or the class of an expanded clone, and some rows leave it out.

NA,NA,TRBJ2-3,TRBV27,TGTGCCAGCAGTCCACAGGCCGGGACATCAAGCACAGATACGCAGTATTTT,CASSPQAGTSSTDTQYF
NA,NA,TRBJ2-5,TRBV27,TGTGCCAGCAGTTCCCCGCGGGGCGGACAAGAGACCCAGTACTTC,CASSSPRGGQETQYF
TRBD1,NA,TRBJ2-7,TRBV6-5,TGTGCCAGCAGGAGGACAGGGTTCTACGAGCAGTACTTC,CASRRTGFYEQYF
NA,NA,TRBJ2-6,TRBV28,TGTGCCAGCCGGGCCCGCTCTGGGGCCAACGTCCTGACTTTC,CASRARSGANVLTF
NA,NA,TRBJ1-2,TRBV5-1,TGCGCCAGCAGCTTGGACAGCGCTGACTATGGCTACACCTTC,CASSLDSADYGYTF
TRBD1,NA,TRBJ1-6,TRBV27,TGTGCCAGCAGTCTCGACAGGGACTCACCCCTCCACTTT,CASSLDRDSPLHF
TRBD1,NA,TRBJ2-7,TRBV28,TGTGCCAGCGGGACGGGACAGGGCTACGAGCAGTACTTC,CASGTGQGYEQYF
NA,NA,TRBJ2-3,TRBV6-1,TGTGCCAGCAGTGATCGGGCGGGGGCCTCCACAGATACGCAGTATTTT,CASSDRAGASTDTQYF
NA,NA,TRBJ2-3,TRBV29-1,TGCAGCATTACAGCGGAAAACACAGATACGCAGTATTTT,CSITAENTDTQYF
NA,once,TRBJ1-4,TRBV6-5,TGTGCCAGCAGTTACCAGGGGCCGACGACAGAAAAACTGTTTTTT,CASSYQGPTTEKLFF
TRBD1,NA,TRBJ1-1,TRBV28,TGTGCCAGCAGTAGGACAGGCAACGGGAACACTGAAGCTTTCTTT,CASSRTGNGNTEAFF
NA,NA,TRBJ2-5,TRBV7-9,TGTGCCAGCAGCTCCATCGCGGGCCAAGAGACCCAGTACTTC,CASSSIAGQETQYF
NA,NA,TRBJ2-5,TRBV3-1/TRBV3-2,TGTGCCAGCAGCCAGGTACAGGCCCAGTACTTC,CASSQVQAQYF
TRBD2,NA,TRBJ2-7,TRBV2,TGTGCCAGCAGGGGACTAGCGGGGTACTACGAGCAGTACTTC,CASRGLAGYYEQYF
NA,NA,TRBJ1-1,TRBV4-1,TGCGCCAGCAGCCAAGACATCGGGAACACTGACGCTTTCTTT,CASSQDIGNTDAFF
TRBD2,NA,TRBJ2-3,TRBV28,TGTGCCAGCAGTTTGAGTAGCGGGGGGGTCCTCGATACGCAGTATTTT,CASSLSSGGVLDTQYF
TRBD1,once,TRBJ2-5,TRBV10-3,TGTGCCATCAGTGGACTAGGACAGGGTTTGCGAGAGACCCAGTACTTC,CAISGLGQGLRETQYF
TRBD1,NA,TRBJ1-6,TRBV14,TGTGCCAGCAGCCCGCCGCGGAGGGGGCGATCACAGGGCAGGGACTATAATTCACCCCTCCACTTT,CASSPPRRGRSQGRDYNSPLHF
NA,NA,TRBJ2-5,TRBV6-5,TGTGCCAGCAGTTACCGGGGGGAGACCCAGTACTTC,CASSYRGETQYF
NA,NA,TRBJ1-2,TRBV28,TGTGCCAGCAAACGGGGGATCTATGGCTACACCTTC,CASKRGIYGYTF
NA,NA,TRBJ2-7,TRBV10-3,TGTGCCTTGGGGTCAGATTCCTACGAGCAGTACTTC,CALGSDSYEQYF
NA,NA,TRBJ2-2,TRBV7-2,TGTGCCAGCAGTGGACCCATGGGGGGGCGCGGGGAGCTGTTTTTT,CASSGPMGGRGELFF
NA,NA,TRBJ2-5,TRBV5-5,TGTGCCAGCAGCTTAGGTGACAGCGGACTCCAAGAGACCCAGTACTTC,CASSLGDSGLQETQYF
NA,NA,TRBJ1-2,TRBV7-9,TGTGCCAGCAGCTTGGACAGCGACTATGGCTACACCTTC,CASSLDSDYGYTF
TRBD2,few,TRBJ2-2,TRBV6-6,TGTGCCAGCTGTCTGGGGGGACGGGGGGGCCGAGGCGGGGAGCTGTTTTTT,CASCLGGRGGRGGELFF
NA,NA,TRBJ2-3,TRBV7-9,TGTGCCAGCAGCAACAGAGAAATACGCACAGATACGCAGTATTTT,CASSNREIRTDTQYF
NA,few,TRBJ1-3,TRBV7-2,TGTGCCAGCAGTTTGAGCTCTGGAAACACCATATATTTT,CASSLSSGNTIYF
NA,NA,TRBJ2-7,TRBV11-2,TGTGCCAGCAGCTTTTTTTCAGGGACGTCCTACGAGCAGTACTTC,CASSFFSGTSYEQYF
TRBD1,few,TRBJ1-2,TRBV27,TGTGCCAGCAGCAAAACAGGGGGTTATGGCTACACCTTC,CASSKTGGYGYTF
TRBD2,NA,TRBJ2-2,TRBV5-1,TGCGCCAGCTCTCCGGGGAGGGGCTACACCGGGGAGCTGTTTTTT,CASSPGRGYTGELFF
TRBD1,NA,TRBJ1-5,TRBV6-2/TRBV6-3,TGTGCCAGCAGCCGGGACAGGGGGCTTGATAGCAATCAGCCCCAGCATTTT,CASSRDRGLDSNQPQHF
TRBD2,many,TRBJ2-7,TRBV28,TGTGCCAGCACGGCGGGGGGAGGTTACGAGCAGTACTTC,CASTAGGGYEQYF
TRBD1,few,TRBJ2-2,TRBV6-6,TGTGCCAGCAGTCCCGAGGCGGGACAGGGTCTTTCGTTTAGGACCGGGGAGCTGTTTTTT,CASSPEAGQGLSFRTGELFF
TRBD1,NA,TRBJ2-1,TRBV6-5,TGTGCCAGCAAACCTTACAGGGGCAATGAGCAGTTCTTC,CASKPYRGNEQFF
NA,once,TRBJ2-5,TRBV28,TGTGCCAGCAGGGCCTGGGTGGTGGAGACCCAGTACTTC,CASRAWVVETQYF
TRBD2,NA,TRBJ2-1,TRBV5-4,TGTGCCAGCAGCAAGGGAGGGAGGGACTACAATGAGCAGTTCTTC,CASSKGGRDYNEQFF
TRBD2,NA,TRBJ2-3,TRBV3-1/TRBV3-2,TGTGCCAGCAGCCCGGGGACTAGCGGGGAACCCCTCACAGATACGCAGTATTTT,CASSPGTSGEPLTDTQYF
NA,NA,TRBJ1-1,TRBV6-2/TRBV6-3,TGTGCCAGCAGTCGAAGGGTGAACACTGAAGCTTTCTTT,CASSRRVNTEAFF
TRBD2,NA,TRBJ2-2,TRBV7-9,TGTGCCAGCAGCCCGGGGGGGGCCGGGAACACCGGGGAGCTGTTTTTT,CASSPGGAGNTGELFF
TRBD2,NA,TRBJ2-1,TRBV29-1,TGCAGCGTATCCTGGGAGGGCAGGTACAATGAGCAGTTCTTC,CSVSWEGRYNEQFF
TRBD1,NA,TRBJ2-1,TRBV5-4,TGTGCCAGCAGCTTGGCGCGGGACAGGGGCCCCAATGAGCAGTTCTTC,CASSLARDRGPNEQFF
NA,NA,TRBJ1-2,TRBV29-1,TGCAGCGTTGATGACCTCGGTTATGGCTACACCTTC,CSVDDLGYGYTF
TRBD1,NA,TRBJ1-6,TRBV6-1,TGTGCCAGCAGTGATCAGGGGGCTTGGTTAAATTCACCCCTCCACTTT,CASSDQGAWLNSPLHF
TRBD2,few,TRBJ2-3,TRBV7-9,TGTGCCAGCAGCTTAGATCTGGGCGGGGGGCCCACAGATACGCAGTATTTT,CASSLDLGGGPTDTQYF
NA,NA,TRBJ2-2,TRBV10-2,TGCGCCAGCAAATTGGCGGGAACCGGGGAGCTGTTTTTT,CASKLAGTGELFF
NA,NA,TRBJ1-1,TRBV11-2,TGTGCCAGCAGCTTAACGGTAGCGCCGAACACTGAAGCTTTCTTT,CASSLTVAPNTEAFF
NA,NA,TRBJ2-2,TRBV4-3,TGCGCCAGCAGCCCGGGAACAGGCTTAAGCACCGGGGAGCTGTTTTTT,CASSPGTGLSTGELFF
TRBD1,NA,TRBJ1-1,TRBV2,TGTGCCTTCAGGGGGAGGACTGAAGCTTTCTTT,CAFRGRTEAFF
TRBD1,NA,TRBJ1-1,TRBV7-9,TGTGCCAGCAGCCCGCAGGGGGACACTGAAGCTTTCTTT,CASSPQGDTEAFF
NA,NA,TRBJ2-2,TRBV4-2,TGTGCCAGCAGCCAAGATAGGGGGAACACCGGGGAGCTGTTTTTT,CASSQDRGNTGELFF
NA,NA,TRBJ2-5,TRBV5-4,TGTGCCAGCAGCTCCCCCCAAGAGACCCAGTACTTC,CASSSPQETQYF
TRBD1,NA,TRBJ1-4,TRBV6-5,TGTGCCAGCAGCGAGGACAGGATTAATGAAAAACTGTTTTTT,CASSEDRINEKLFF
TRBD2,NA,TRBJ2-5,TRBV28,TGTGCCAGCTCCCCATCACCGGGACTAGGAACTTCTTTGGAGACCCAGTACTTC,CASSPSPGLGTSLETQYF
TRBD1,NA,TRBJ2-7,TRBV6-5,TGTGCCAGCAGTCAGGGGACAGGGGTCTACGAGCAGTACTTC,CASSQGTGVYEQYF